This T cell receptor beta chain was documented in a study of T cell responses to AZD1222 COVID-19 vaccine. The CDR3 spans 17 residues. Trimming shortened V by 2 bases and J by 1 base, and 15 bases separated the two germline ends. Germline values: CDR1 LGHNT, CDR2 FRNRAP. Data came from immunoSEQ multiplex PCR; TCRdb stores just in-frame clones and leaves some out. Of about 150,000 clones in the sample, 90% are singletons; the top ten hold 1.5%. The starting material was peripheral blood, obtained on day 0 of AZD1222 vaccination. The clonotype was recovered from an adult in good health. The V and J genes are TRBV12-5 and TRBJ2-1; possible D gene TRBD1, 5 bases. The CDR3 region has the DNA TGTGCTAGTGGTTTGTCCCCAGGGTTGAAGTCCTACAATGAGCAGTTCTTC. It specifies CASGLSPGLKSYNEQFF.